The source of this T cell receptor beta chain is a study of cytomegalovirus exposure and HLA in healthy donors. Generated by immunoSEQ multiplex PCR, the TCRdb table keeps only in-frame clones and is missing some. This table has a few hundred thousand clones, 70% to 90% appearing once. Germline assignment: CDR1 GTSNPN and CDR2 SVGIG (reference sequence). Trimming took 2 bases from V and 9 from J; bases not matched to a gene: 8. The CDR3 totals 14 residues. This sequence joins TRBV30 and TRBJ2-7, with 12 bases aligning to TRBD2. The sequence was collected from a woman between 18 and 30 years old in good health and CMV-seronegative. Sequenced: PBMCs. The CDR3 sequence is CAWSNGLAGFRQYF. CDR3 DNA sequence: TGTGCCTGGAGTAACGGACTAGCGGGATTCCGGCAGTACTTC. Full variable domain (remainder filled in from reference TRBV30 and TRBJ2-7): SQTIHQWPATLVQPVGSPLSLECTVEGTSNPNLYWYRQAAGRGLQLLFYSVGIGQISSEVPQNLSASRPQDRQFILSSKKLLLSDSGFYLCAWSNGLAGFRQYFGPGTRLTVT.